Listed here are 17 T cell receptor beta chains from one sample, sequenced in a study of blood T cells in healthy people across ages (dated by TCRdb to between 2015 and 2017). Libraries came from 5' RACE. For sequencing, an Illumina HiSeq 2500 was employed. A second 7 to 11 cycle PCR used a sample-barcoded 5' primer and a J-beta primer mix. TCRdb itself trimmed the public reads at Q25 with fastp, ran MiXCR and retained productive beta chains. Under each unique CDR3 protein, matching rows form one entry showing the most common genes and DNA. The sample has around 870,000 distinct CDR3 sequences on record, 25% to 35% of them singletons. The top ten hold approximately 15% of the sample. The sample comprised blood. These TCRs come from a woman older than 75 in good health.

The V call is TRBV6-2 or TRBV6-3, the J call TRBJ2-2, with 11 nucleotides matching TRBD1. Germline V lookup: CDR1 MNHEY, CDR2 SVGEGT. With V trimmed by 6 bases and J by 7 bases, 4 bases remained unmatched. The CDR3 has 14 amino acids. CDR3 coding DNA: TGTGCCAGCAGGGCGGACAGGGGGCTCGGGGAGCTGTTTTTT. Residues: CASRADRGLGELFF.

The J gene is TRBJ2-5, the V gene TRBV5-1; 7 bases are a match to TRBD1. The CDR3 contains 14 residues. Trimming cost V 4 bases and J 6 bases; bases outside gene matches: 9. The germline V gene has CDR1 SGHRS and CDR2 YFSETQ. The CDR3 region is CASSLGTAIKTQYF. Here the CDR3 DNA reads TGCGCCAGCAGCCTAGGGACAGCCATAAAGACCCAGTACTTC.

V and J are TRBV12-3 or TRBV12-4 and TRBJ1-2; no clear D gene. CDR3 size: 12 residues. Trimming removed 4 bases from V and 3 bases from J, with 6 bases in between. CDR3 region: CASSSFDYGYTF. The CDR3 coding sequence is TGTGCCAGCAGTTCTTTTGACTATGGCTACACCTTC.

Note on this clonotype: A much larger clone differs by one base, so this may be a read error. V and J are TRBV7-6 and TRBJ2-5, with 9 positions matching TRBD1. CDR3 size: 14 residues. From germline, CDR1 is SGHVS and CDR2 FNYEAQ. The ends lost 5 bases at V and 11 bases at J; junction bases unmatched: 12. The DNA of the CDR3 is TGTGCCAGCAGCCGGGGACAGGGCTGGTATGAGCAGTACTTC. Translating gives CASSRGQGWYEQYF.

In DNA, the CDR3 is TGTGCCAGCAGCTCAGGGCCCGAGGGGACCCAGTACTTC. Its translation is CASSSGPEGTQYF. V and J are TRBV7-3 and TRBJ2-5; D possibly uses TRBD1 or TRBD2 (5 bases each). V was cut by 4 bases and J by 7 bases, with 13 bases left in between. Per germline, CDR1 SGHTA and CDR2 FQGTGA. The CDR3 covers 13 residues.

This clonotype was recorded many times. CDR3 DNA: TGTGCCAGCAGACCCCACCAGGGGCAGACGCAGTATTTT. Translated, it gives CASRPHQGQTQYF. The chain combines TRBV6-2 or TRBV6-3 with TRBJ2-3; D possibly corresponds to TRBD1 (6 bases). V was trimmed by 6 bases and J by 9 bases, leaving 16 bases between them. Per germline, CDR1 MNHEY and CDR2 SVGEGT. The CDR3 is 13 residues long.

J is TRBJ2-2 and V is TRBV5-1; D tentatively reads TRBD1 or TRBD2 (5 bases each). This CDR3 comprises 17 residues. Per the germline V gene, CDR1 is SGHRS and CDR2 is YFSETQ. V shed 0 bases and J shed 4 bases, with 16 bases lying between them. The CDR3 nucleotides read TGCGCCAGCAGCTTGGCCGGGGCAGATTATGCCACCGGGGAGCTGTTTTTT. Translating it yields CASSLAGADYATGELFF.

Many counts were recorded for this clonotype. The V and J genes are TRBV10-3 and TRBJ2-3; maybe TRBD2 (5 bases). The CDR3 sequence is 14 residues long. The germline V gene encodes CDR1 ENHRY and CDR2 SYGVKD. V lost 3 bases and J 4 bases, leaving 11 bases between the germline ends. For the CDR3, the DNA is TGTGCCATCAGTGATCCGGGATTTGCAGATACGCAGTATTTT. Translating it yields CAISDPGFADTQYF.

The chain is built from TRBV6-1 and TRBJ2-1; 13 nucleotides agree with TRBD2. The J call may be wrong; the DNA end is better matched by TRBJ2-7. The CDR3 has 17 amino acids. Germline loops: CDR1 MNHNS, CDR2 SASEGT. The CDR3: CASSERLAGGYYNEQYF. CDR3 nucleotides: TGTGCCAGCAGTGAGAGACTAGCGGGGGGCTACTACAATGAGCAGTACTTC.

Concerning this clonotype: This may arise from a read error, as a much more abundant clone is one base away. The chain uses TRBV2 and TRBJ2-3; 8 bases match TRBD2. The V segment lost 3 bases and the J segment 4 bases; nucleotides outside the gene matches: 6. The CDR3 has 15 residues. Germline V gives CDR1 SNHLY, CDR2 FYNNEI. CDR3 sequence reads: CASSEGDGGADTQYF. Here the CDR3 DNA reads TGTGCCAGCAGTGAGGGCGACGGGGGGGCAGATACGCAGTATTTT.

This clonotype was seen repeatedly, ten times or more. The chain couples TRBV30 to TRBJ2-3, with unresolved D. Germline V gene lookup returns CDR1 GTSNPN and CDR2 SVGIG (reference sequence). Trimming stripped 4 bases from V and 3 bases from J, with 11 bases between. The CDR3 covers 13 residues. Here the CDR3 reads CAWTGPETDTQYF. The CDR3 bases are TGTGCCTGGACAGGACCGGAAACAGATACGCAGTATTTT.

This clonotype was observed a handful of times. This sequence may be a read error, since a much larger clone differs from it by one base. CDR3: CASTWGGGAVNEQFF. CDR3 in DNA: TGCGCCAGCACCTGGGGAGGGGGGGCCGTTAATGAGCAGTTCTTC. V is TRBV5-1 and J is TRBJ2-1, with a possible D match to TRBD2 (7 bases). The CDR3 covers 15 residues. In germline, CDR1 is SGHRS, CDR2 YFSETQ. V was cut by 6 bases and J by 7 bases, with 20 bases left in between.

This clonotype came up once. This chain connects TRBV15 to TRBJ1-1, with a possible D match to TRBD1 (5 bases). From germline, CDR1 is LNHNV and CDR2 YYDKDF (reference sequence). CDR3 length equals 12 residues. V was clipped by 0 bases and J by 11 bases, with 10 bases between them. CDR3 amino acids: CATSRDSGAAFF. CDR3 nucleotides: TGTGCCACCAGCAGAGATAGTGGGGCGGCTTTCTTT.

This clonotype was picked up many times. The chain carries TRBV7-2 and TRBJ2-5, with D possibly being TRBD2 (7 bases). Trimming removed 5 bases from V and 5 bases from J, with 15 bases in between. The germline V gene has CDR1 SGHTA and CDR2 FQGNSA. The CDR3 runs 14 residues. DNA for the CDR3: TGTGCCAGCAGCCCCAACAGGGAGGGGGAGACCCAGTACTTC. This encodes CASSPNREGETQYF.

Ten or more counts support this clonotype. The chain recombines TRBV20-1 with TRBJ2-1; 8 nucleotides match TRBD2. V lost 3 bases, J lost 10 bases, and 17 bases stayed unmatched. This CDR3 comprises 16 residues. The germline CDR1 and CDR2 sequences are DFQATT and SNEGSKA (reference sequence). The CDR3 region has the DNA TGCAGTGCTAGGGTCGCGGGGGGACCCCGTGGATGGGAGCAGTTCTTC. This translates into CSARVAGGPRGWEQFF.

Of note for this clonotype: It may be a read error: a sequence one base away is much more abundant. V is TRBV12-3 or TRBV12-4 and J is TRBJ1-5; D is unclear. The CDR3 runs to 13 residues. The CDR3 nucleotides are TGTGCCGGCAGAGCTCGACTGAATCAGCCCCAGCATTTT. This encodes CAGRARLNQPQHF.

The chain carries TRBV24-1 and TRBJ1-5, with a possible D match to TRBD1 (5 bases). V was shortened by 0 bases and J by 10 bases, with 6 bases between the two germline ends. The CDR3 contains 12 residues. The germline CDR1 and CDR2 sequences are KGHDR and SFDVKD. The CDR3 reads CATSDLQGPQHF. The CDR3 DNA reads as TGTGCCACCAGTGATTTGCAGGGACCCCAGCATTTT.